A single TCR beta chain is shown here with its context. This clonotype showed up many times. This receptor's antigen is unknown. Within one base of it there is no much larger clone, and no base qualities were kept. The record originates from a study of human T cells and chemical hapten exposure (dated by TCRdb to the early 2020s). Regarding the research as a whole: For sensitization, 2% DPC in acetone was applied to a 2 cm by 2 cm area of upper inner arm skin. Libraries were pooled for sequencing, and per-sample TCR yields varied mainly because of small differences in library volumes within the pool. Patch tests used Finn chambers with 0.01% DPC on the upper back, scored after 6 days by International Contact Dermatitis Research Group standards. Blood was sampled from patients pre-sensitization (week 0) and at 2, 6 and about 24 weeks after DPC sensitization. Patients additionally received weekly therapeutic DPC doses to the scalp throughout the roughly 24-week study period. The patient cohort, mostly female, included alopecia areata with under or over 50% scalp involvement, alopecia totalis and alopecia universalis. This study followed changes in the peripheral blood TCR repertoire in vivo during primary and secondary sensitization of alopecia patients to the hapten diphenylcyclopropenone (DPC). Blood for TCR sequencing was provided by twenty-nine alopecia patients at one to four time points (pre-sensitization, 2, 6 and 24 weeks). General findings and caveats noted by the study authors: After repeated subsampling, changes were observed in the strength of the expansion versus patch-test correlation and in the threshold at which the correlation became significant. No change with DPC sensitization was found in the number of TCRs above 1 in 1000 frequency, and no evidence of global repertoire structure alterations was found. The number of PT1 expanded TCRs positively correlated with patch test score, significant at thresholds 8, 16 and 32 but not 4. All patients had alopecia, a presumed autoimmune disease, so their immune response might differ from that of healthy individuals. Expanded TCRs formed significantly more large CDR3 similarity clusters than pre-sensitization or healthy control sets, consistent with antigen-driven responses.

What the time point label conveys for this sample: patch test 1, 2 weeks after DPC sensitization. What this sample's treatment or condition label stands for: therapeutic diphenylcyclopropenone sensitization with weekly scalp DPC. Blood at each patch-test visit was drawn before the patch test was applied. To be eligible, patients had to be aged 18 to 70, diagnosed with alopecia and judged suitable for DPC therapy, while pregnant patients were excluded. Total RNA was extracted from unfractionated whole blood that had been collected in Tempus Blood RNA tubes. The library was obtained by RACE. The sequencer was a NextSeq 500. Library preparation attached unique molecular identifiers to individual cDNA molecules for quantitative, reproducible TCR counting. Each blood RNA sample was used to sequence both TCR alpha and TCR beta chains. On the authors' methods: Samples had a median of roughly 91,000 TCRs, with a range from roughly 20,000 to 690,600. V, J and CDR3 annotation of the TCR reads was carried out using the Decombinator software suite. To make PS versus PT1 abundance plots, every sample was subsampled to the same number of TCRs (28,000). TCRs were defined as expanded if absent before sensitization and observed at least eight times at the 2-week time point. TCRdb reran the public reads through fastp at Q25 and MiXCR, keeping productive beta chains. Rows are combined by CDR3 protein, so each entry shows the most common genes and DNA. These V and J calls rely on TCRdb rather than the paper's analysis. The sample table records approximately 110,000 distinct CDR3 sequences; more than 9.5% of these occur just once. Roughly 3.2% of the sample is taken by the ten largest.

This clonotype was sampled from a woman aged 35 to 49 with alopecia areata. Some clones in this sample may be carry-over from other donors' samples. This specimen was whole blood, taken in connection with sensitization to the hapten diphenylcyclopropenone (DPC).

The CDR3 corresponds to CASSQSRGEQFF. In nucleotides, the sequence is TGTGCCAGCAGTCAGTCAAGGGGTGAGCAGTTCTTC. The chain is made from TRBV6-5 and TRBJ2-1; TRBD1 could be the D gene, as 5 bases match. According to the germline V gene, CDR1 reads MNHEY and CDR2 reads SVGAGI. The trim is 5 bases for V and 9 bases for J, with a gap of 11 bases between the germline ends. The CDR3, from cysteine to phenylalanine, totals 12 residues. The sequence is cut down to CDR3 DNA, 36 bases in frame from base 1.